A single sample gave rise to the 8 T cell receptor beta chains below, sequenced in a study of CD8 T cells in Susac syndrome. It was with random hexamers that 0.5 to 1 ug RNA was reverse transcribed. TCRdb independently ran MiXCR on the immunoSEQ multiplex PCR reads; one entry per CDR3 protein. This table holds about 66,000 distinct CDR3 sequences, roughly 94% found once. The sample was CD8+ T cells from PBMCs. These receptors were collected from a human donor with multiple sclerosis.

This chain connects TRBV5-1 to TRBJ2-1; D gene uncertain. The CDR3 is 14 residues long. The germline V and J ends were trimmed by 5 bases and 2 bases, with 11 bases remaining between them. Germline values: CDR1 SGHRS, CDR2 YFSETQ. For the CDR3, the DNA is TGCGCCAGCAGACGAGACACTACCTACAATGAGCAGTTCTTC. Encoded protein: CASRRDTTYNEQFF.

The chain carries TRBV7-9 and TRBJ2-7; D remains unclear. Trimming cost V 5 bases and J 5 bases, with 7 bases left between them. The CDR3 sequence is 11 residues long. Germline V CDR1 and CDR2: SEHNR, FQNEAQ (reference sequence). For the CDR3, the DNA is TGTGCCAGCAGCGACTCTAACGAGCAGTACTTC. This gives the protein CASSDSNEQYF.

The chain carries TRBV9 and TRBJ2-1; TRBD1 matches at 7 bases. V was clipped by 1 base and J by 7 bases; unmatched bases: 8. From germline, CDR1 is SGDLS and CDR2 YYNGEE. CDR3 length: 15 residues. This CDR3 reads CASSVWVGGMNEQFF. The CDR3 DNA follows: TGTGCCAGCAGCGTATGGGTAGGGGGCATGAATGAGCAGTTCTTC.

V gene TRBV5-5 combines with J gene TRBJ1-2; TRBD1 might be the D (6 bases). This CDR3 contains 14 residues. The germline CDR1 and CDR2 sequences are SGHKS and YYEKEE (reference sequence). V dropped 0 bases and J dropped 3 bases, with 9 bases sitting between them. This CDR3 is CASSLDPGDYGYTF. The CDR3 nucleotides read TGTGCCAGCAGCTTGGATCCAGGGGACTATGGCTACACCTTC.

This rearrangement joins TRBV27 to TRBJ1-2; 8 nucleotides line up with TRBD1. This CDR3 has 15 residues. V lost 6 bases to trimming and J lost 4 bases; unmatched junction nucleotides: 10. Looked up from germline, CDR1 is MNHEY and CDR2 is SMNVEV (reference sequence). The CDR3 sequence: CASRPTGGFTYGYTF. Here the CDR3 DNA reads TGTGCCAGCAGACCCACAGGGGGGTTCACCTATGGCTACACCTTC.

The chain is built from TRBV12-5 and TRBJ2-3; 7 bases fit TRBD1. Losses at the gene ends were 0 bases for V and 4 bases for J; bases not matched to a gene: 4. CDR1 and CDR2 (germline): LGHNT, FRNRAP. The CDR3 loop spans 15 amino acids. The chain's CDR3 is CASGLVLQGADTQYF. The CDR3 nucleotides read TGTGCTAGTGGTTTGGTATTGCAGGGGGCAGATACGCAGTATTTT.

The chain carries TRBV20-1 and TRBJ1-5; a possible D gene is TRBD1 (5 bases). V lost 4 bases, J lost 4 bases, and 8 bases lay in between. The V gene's germline CDR1 is DFQATT and CDR2 SNEGSKA (reference sequence). The CDR3 covers 12 residues. CDR3 amino acids: CSATTGNQPQHF. CDR3 coding DNA: TGCAGTGCTACTACAGGTAATCAGCCCCAGCATTTT.

The chain has TRBV11-2 and TRBJ1-5; D uncertain. Trimming took off 5 bases at V and 2 bases at J, with 13 bases between the two ends. Germline V gene sequence: CDR1 SGHAT, CDR2 FQNNGV. The length of the CDR3 is 15 residues. CDR3 residues: CASSPGPEGNQPQHF. Here the CDR3 DNA reads TGTGCCAGCAGCCCGGGTCCCGAGGGCAATCAGCCCCAGCATTTT.